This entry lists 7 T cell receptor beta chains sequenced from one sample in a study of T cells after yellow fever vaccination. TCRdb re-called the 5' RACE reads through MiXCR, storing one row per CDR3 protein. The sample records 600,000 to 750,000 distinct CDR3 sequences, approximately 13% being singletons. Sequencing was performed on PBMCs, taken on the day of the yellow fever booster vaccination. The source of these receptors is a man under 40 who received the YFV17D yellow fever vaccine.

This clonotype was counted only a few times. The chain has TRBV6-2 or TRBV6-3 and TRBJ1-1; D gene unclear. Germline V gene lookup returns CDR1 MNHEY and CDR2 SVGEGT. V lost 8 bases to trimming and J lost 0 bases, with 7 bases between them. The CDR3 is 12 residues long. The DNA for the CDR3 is TGTGCCAGCTGTGGTATGAACACTGAAGCTTTCTTT. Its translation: CASCGMNTEAFF.

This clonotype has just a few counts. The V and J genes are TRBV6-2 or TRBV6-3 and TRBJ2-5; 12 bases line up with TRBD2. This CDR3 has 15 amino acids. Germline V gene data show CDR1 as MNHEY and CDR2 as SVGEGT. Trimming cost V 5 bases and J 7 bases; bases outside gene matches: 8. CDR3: CASSNLAGGPRTQYF. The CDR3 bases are TGTGCCAGCAGTAACCTAGCGGGAGGGCCCAGGACCCAGTACTTC.

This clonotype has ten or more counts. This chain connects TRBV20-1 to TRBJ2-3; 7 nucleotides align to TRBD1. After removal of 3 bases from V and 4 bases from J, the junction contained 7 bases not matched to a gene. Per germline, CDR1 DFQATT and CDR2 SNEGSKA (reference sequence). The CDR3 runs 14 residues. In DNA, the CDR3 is TGCAGTGCTAGGAAAGTAACAGGGGCAGATACGCAGTATTTT. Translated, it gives CSARKVTGADTQYF.

Here the CDR3 DNA reads TGTGCCAGCAGTCCGGTGGGACAGGGAAAGTACGAGCAGTACTTC. Its translation is CASSPVGQGKYEQYF. The rearrangement links TRBV28 to TRBJ2-7, with TRBD1 matching 9 bases. Germline trimming cut 5 bases from V and 4 bases from J; bases unmatched to any gene: 9. From germline, CDR1 is MDHEN and CDR2 SYDVKM. This CDR3 is 15 amino acids long.

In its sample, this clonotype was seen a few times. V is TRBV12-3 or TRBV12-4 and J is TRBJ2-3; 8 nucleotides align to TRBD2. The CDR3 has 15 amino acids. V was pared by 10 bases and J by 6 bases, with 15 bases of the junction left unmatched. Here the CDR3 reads CATSPGGARSDTQYF. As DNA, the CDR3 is TGTGCCACTTCCCCCGGGGGGGCAAGGTCTGATACGCAGTATTTT.

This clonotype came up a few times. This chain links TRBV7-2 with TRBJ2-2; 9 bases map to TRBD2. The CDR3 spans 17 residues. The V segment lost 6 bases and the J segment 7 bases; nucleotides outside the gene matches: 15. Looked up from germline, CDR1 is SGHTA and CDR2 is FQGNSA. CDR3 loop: CASSPGSGSYRGGELFF. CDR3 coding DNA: TGTGCCAGCAGTCCCGGTAGCGGGAGCTACCGCGGCGGGGAGCTGTTTTTT.

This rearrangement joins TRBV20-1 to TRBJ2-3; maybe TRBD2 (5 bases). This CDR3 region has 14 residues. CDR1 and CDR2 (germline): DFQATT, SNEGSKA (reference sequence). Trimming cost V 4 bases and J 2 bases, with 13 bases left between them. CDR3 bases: TGCAGTGCTAAGGACCAGCGGCCCACAGATACGCAGTATTTT. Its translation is CSAKDQRPTDTQYF.